This TCR beta chain was profiled in a study of CD4 and CD8 cells across lung adenocarcinoma regions. Donors had localized lung adenocarcinoma, a non-small cell lung cancer. Using its own MiXCR run on the PCR reads, TCRdb lists one record per CDR3 protein. Of 5,200 or so distinct CDR3 sequences listed, 55% to 70% are singletons. The CDR3 covers 14 residues. V was shortened by 1 base and J by 5 bases, with 11 bases between the two germline ends. Germline lookup yields CDR1 LGHNA and CDR2 YNFKEQ. The sample comprised CD4+ T cells from the center of a lung tumor. The gene calls are TRBV4-2 and TRBJ1-1; D might be TRBD1 (5 bases). The sequence was collected from a male donor with lung adenocarcinoma. The CD4 and CD8 labels of this study may be unreliable. The CDR3 bases are TGTGCCAGCAGCCAAGCGGGGGGGAGGACTGAAGCTTTCTTT. As protein: CASSQAGGRTEAFF.